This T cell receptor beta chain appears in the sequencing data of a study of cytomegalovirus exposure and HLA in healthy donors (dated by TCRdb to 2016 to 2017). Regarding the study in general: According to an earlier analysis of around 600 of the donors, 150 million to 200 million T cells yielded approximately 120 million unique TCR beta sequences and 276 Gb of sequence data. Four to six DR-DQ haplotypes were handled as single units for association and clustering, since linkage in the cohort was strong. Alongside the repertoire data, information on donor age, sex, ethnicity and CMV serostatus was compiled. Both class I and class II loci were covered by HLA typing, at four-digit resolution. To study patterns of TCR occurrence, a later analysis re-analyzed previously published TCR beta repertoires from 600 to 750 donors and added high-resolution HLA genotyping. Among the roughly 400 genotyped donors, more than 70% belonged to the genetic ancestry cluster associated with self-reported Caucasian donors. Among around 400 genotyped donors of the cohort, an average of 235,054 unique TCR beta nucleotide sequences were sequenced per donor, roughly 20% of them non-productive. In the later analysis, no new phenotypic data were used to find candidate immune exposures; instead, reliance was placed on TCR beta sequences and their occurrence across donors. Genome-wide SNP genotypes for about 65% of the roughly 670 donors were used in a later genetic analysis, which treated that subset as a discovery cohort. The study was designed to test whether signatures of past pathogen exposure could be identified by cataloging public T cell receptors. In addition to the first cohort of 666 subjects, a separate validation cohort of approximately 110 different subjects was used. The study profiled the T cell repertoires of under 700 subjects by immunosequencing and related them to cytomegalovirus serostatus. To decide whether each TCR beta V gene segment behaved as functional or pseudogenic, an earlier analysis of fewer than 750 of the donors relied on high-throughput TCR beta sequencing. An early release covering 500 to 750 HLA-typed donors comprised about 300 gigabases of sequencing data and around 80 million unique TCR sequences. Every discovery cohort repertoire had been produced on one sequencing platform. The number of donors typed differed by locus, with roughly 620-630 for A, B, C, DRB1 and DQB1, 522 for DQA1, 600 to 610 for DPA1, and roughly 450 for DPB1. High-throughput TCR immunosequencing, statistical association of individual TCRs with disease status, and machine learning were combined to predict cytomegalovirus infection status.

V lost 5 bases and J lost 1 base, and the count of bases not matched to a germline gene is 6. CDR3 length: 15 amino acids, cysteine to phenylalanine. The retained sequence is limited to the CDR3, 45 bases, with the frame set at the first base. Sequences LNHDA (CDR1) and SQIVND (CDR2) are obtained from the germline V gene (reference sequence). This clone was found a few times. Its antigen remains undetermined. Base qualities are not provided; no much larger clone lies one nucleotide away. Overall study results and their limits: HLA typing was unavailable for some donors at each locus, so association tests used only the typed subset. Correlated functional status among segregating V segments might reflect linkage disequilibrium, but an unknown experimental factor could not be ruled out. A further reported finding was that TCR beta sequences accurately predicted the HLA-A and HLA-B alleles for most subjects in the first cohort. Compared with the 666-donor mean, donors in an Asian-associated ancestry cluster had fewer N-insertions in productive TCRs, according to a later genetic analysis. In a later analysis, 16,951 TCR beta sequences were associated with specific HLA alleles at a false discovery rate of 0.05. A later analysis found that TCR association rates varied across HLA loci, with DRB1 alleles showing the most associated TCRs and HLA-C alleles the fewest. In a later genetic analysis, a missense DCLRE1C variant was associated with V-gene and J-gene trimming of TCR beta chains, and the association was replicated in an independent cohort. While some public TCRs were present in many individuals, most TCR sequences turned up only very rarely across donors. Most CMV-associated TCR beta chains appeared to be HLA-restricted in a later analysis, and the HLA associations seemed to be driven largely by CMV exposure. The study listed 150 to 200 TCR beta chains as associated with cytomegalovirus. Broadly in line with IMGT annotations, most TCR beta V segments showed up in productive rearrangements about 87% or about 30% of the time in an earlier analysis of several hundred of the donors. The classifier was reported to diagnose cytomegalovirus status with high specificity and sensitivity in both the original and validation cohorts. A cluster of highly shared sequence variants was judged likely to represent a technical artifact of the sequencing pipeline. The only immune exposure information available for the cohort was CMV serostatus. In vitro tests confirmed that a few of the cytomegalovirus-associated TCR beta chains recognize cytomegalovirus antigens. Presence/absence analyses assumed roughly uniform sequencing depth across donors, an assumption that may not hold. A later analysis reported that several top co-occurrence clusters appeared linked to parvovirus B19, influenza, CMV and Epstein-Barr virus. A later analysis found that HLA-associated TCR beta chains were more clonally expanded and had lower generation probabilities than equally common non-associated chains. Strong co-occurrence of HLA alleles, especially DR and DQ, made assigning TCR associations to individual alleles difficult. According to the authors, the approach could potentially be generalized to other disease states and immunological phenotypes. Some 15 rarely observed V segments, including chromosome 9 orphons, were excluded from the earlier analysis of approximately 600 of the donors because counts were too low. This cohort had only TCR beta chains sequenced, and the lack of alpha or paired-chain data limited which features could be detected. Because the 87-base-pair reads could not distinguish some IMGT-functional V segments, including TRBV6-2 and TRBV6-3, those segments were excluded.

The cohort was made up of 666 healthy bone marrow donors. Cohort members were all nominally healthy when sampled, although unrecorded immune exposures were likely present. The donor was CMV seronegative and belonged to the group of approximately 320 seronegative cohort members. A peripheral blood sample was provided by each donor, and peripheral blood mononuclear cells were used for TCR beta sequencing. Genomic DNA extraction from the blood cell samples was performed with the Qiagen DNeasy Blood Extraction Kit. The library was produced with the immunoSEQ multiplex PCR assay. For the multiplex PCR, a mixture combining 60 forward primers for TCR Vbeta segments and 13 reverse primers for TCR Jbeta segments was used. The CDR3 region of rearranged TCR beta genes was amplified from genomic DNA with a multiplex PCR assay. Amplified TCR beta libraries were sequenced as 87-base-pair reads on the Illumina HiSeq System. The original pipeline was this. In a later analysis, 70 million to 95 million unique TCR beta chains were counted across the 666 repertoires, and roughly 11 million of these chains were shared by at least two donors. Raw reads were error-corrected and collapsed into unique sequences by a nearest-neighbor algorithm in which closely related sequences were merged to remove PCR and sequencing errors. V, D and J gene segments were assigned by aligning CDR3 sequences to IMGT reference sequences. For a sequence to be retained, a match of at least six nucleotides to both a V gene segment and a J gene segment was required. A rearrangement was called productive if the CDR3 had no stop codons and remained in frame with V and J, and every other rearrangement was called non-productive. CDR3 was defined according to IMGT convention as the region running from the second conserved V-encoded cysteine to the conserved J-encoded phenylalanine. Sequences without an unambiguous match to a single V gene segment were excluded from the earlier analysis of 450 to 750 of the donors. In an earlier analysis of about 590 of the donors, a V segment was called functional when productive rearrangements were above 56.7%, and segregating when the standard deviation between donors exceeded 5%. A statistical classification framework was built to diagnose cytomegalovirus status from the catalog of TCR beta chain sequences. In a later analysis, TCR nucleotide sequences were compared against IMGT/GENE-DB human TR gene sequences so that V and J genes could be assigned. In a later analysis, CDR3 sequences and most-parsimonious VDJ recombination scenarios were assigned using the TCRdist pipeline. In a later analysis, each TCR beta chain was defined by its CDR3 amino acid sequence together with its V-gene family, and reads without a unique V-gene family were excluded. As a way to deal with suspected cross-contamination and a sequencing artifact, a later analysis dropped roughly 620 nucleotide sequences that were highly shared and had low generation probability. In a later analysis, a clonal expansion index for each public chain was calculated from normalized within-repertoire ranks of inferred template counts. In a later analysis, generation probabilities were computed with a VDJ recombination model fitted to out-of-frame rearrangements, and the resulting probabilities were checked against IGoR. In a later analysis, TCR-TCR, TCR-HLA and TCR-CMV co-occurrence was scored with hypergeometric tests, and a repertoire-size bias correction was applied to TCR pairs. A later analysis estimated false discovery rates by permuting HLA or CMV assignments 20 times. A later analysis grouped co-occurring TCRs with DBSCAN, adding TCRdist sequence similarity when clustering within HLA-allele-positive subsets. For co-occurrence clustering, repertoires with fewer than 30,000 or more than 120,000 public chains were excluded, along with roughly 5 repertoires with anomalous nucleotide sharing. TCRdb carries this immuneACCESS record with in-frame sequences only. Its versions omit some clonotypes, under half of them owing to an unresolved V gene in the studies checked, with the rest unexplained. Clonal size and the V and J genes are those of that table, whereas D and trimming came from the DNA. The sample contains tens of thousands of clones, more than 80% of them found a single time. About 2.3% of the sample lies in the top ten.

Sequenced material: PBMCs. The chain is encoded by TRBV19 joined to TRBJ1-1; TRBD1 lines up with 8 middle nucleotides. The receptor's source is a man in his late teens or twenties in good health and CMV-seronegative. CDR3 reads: CASSPSGTGNTEAFF. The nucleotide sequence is TGTGCCAGTAGTCCCTCCGGGACAGGGAACACTGAAGCTTTCTTT.